This T cell receptor (beta chain) comes out of a study of T cell repertoires in cytomegalovirus infection. Study context: Newly reported HLA-C-restricted and thoroughly characterized HLA-B-restricted CMV epitopes were employed. Indications of both CMV infection and matching HLA type were provided by public TCR beta signatures. Study results and limitations: CMV carriers with the relevant HLA were identified by cumulative public TCR beta family frequency. Dominant in the ex vivo response were TCR beta clonotypes restricted by HLA-C and specific for CMV.

Of note for this clonotype: Its antigen is not identified.

V shed 0 bases and J 4 bases; nucleotides not matched to a gene: 7. The CDR3 covers 16 residues. Per germline, CDR1 DFQATT and CDR2 SNEGSKA (reference sequence). TCRdb independently ran MiXCR on the reads; one entry per CDR3 protein. The sample contains approximately 990,000 distinct CDR3 sequences, around 30% of which appear only once. The sample was cultured CD8+ T cells from PBMCs, taken from culture after CMV antigen stimulation. The TCR originated in a human donor in good health (CMV status not recorded). Some clones in this sample may be carry-over from other donors' samples. The rearrangement links TRBV20-1 to TRBJ2-3, with 10 bases matching TRBD2. In nucleotides, the CDR3 is TGCAGTGCTAGAGAAGCACTAGCGGGGAGGGCAGATACGCAGTATTTT. Translation: CSAREALAGRADTQYF.